This T cell receptor (beta chain) was identified in a study of T cell clonotyping in hematopoietic cell transplantation. Overall study findings and caveats: After transplant, recipient diversity fell while pathologically expanded clonotypes grew through day 180. Higher Inverse Simpson Index values in graft donor and pretransplant recipient predicted broader posttransplant TCR diversity. Few recipient clonotypes overlapped donors; over 95% were de novo at given depth.

Only in-frame clones appear in the TCRdb table, and some are missing; sequencing was by immunoSEQ multiplex PCR. The sample holds under 14,000 clones, around nine tenths seen once. Blood collection times were about day -28 and days 30, 100, 180 posttransplant. The CDR3 sequence is 17 residues long. V lost 5 bases, J lost 0 bases, and 19 bases lay in between. CDR1 and CDR2 (germline): SEHNR, FQNEAQ (reference sequence). On this clone: Its antigen is still unknown.

The clonotype was recovered from a male patient in his sixties or seventies who had an allogeneic stem cell transplant from an unrelated donor, so the T cells may come from the graft donor. Some clones in this sample may be carry-over from other donors' samples. This sample comprised PBMCs, obtained 180 days after allogeneic stem cell transplant. This chain links TRBV7-9 with TRBJ1-1, with D possibly matching TRBD1 (6 bases). CDR3 in amino acids: CASSKWGAKTMNTEAFF. Written as DNA, the CDR3 is TGTGCCAGCAGCAAATGGGGGGCAAAAACCATGAACACTGAAGCTTTCTTT.